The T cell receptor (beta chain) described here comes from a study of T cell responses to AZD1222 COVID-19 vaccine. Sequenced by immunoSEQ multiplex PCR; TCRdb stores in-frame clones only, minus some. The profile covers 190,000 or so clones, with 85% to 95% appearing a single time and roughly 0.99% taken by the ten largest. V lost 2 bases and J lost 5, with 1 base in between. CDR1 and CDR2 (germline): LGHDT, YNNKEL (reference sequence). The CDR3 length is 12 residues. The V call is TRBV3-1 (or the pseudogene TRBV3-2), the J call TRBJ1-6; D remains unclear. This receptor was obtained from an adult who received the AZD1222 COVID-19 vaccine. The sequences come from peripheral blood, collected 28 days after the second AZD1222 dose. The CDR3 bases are TGTGCCAGCAGCCAAAATAATTCACCCCTCCACTTT. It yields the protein CASSQNNSPLHF.